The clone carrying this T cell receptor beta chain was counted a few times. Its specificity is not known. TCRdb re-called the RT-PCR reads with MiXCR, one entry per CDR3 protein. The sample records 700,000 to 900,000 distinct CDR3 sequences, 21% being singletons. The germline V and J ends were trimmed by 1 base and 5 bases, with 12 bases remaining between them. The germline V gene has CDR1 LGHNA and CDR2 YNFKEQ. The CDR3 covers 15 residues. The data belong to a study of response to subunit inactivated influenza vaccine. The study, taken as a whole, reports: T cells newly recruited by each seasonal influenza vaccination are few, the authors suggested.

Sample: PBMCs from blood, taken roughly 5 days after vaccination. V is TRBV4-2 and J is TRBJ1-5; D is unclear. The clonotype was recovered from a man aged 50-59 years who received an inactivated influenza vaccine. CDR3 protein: CASSQVVREHQPQHF. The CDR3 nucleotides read TGTGCCAGCAGCCAAGTGGTGAGGGAGCATCAGCCCCAGCATTTT.